This T cell receptor beta chain is from a study of shared clonotypes between healthy human individuals. This CDR3 region has 13 residues. CDR1 is SGHRS and CDR2 is YFSETQ in the germline V gene. Trimming left V 0 bases short and J 4 bases short, with 6 bases between. Assay: immunoSEQ multiplex PCR; the TCRdb copy retains only in-frame clones and omits some. The table has fewer than 3 million clones, roughly 90% seen once; the top ten hold approximately 0.41%. The sample holds one count of this clone. As yet, its antigen is unknown. The sample holds other DNA sequences that translate to the same CDR3. Study-wide findings and caveats: Expectations were that clonotype sharing among donors would be affected by sequencing depth. With four donors compared, around 5% of naive CD4 clonotypes were shared.

Donors comprised healthy HIV-negative adults lacking recent acute infections or vaccinations. The receptor's source is a man between 18 and 35 years old in good health. Some clones in this sample may be carry-over from other donors' samples. Sample: naive CD4+ T cells from PBMCs. The sample's subset: CD45RA+ positively selected. This chain uses TRBV5-1 with TRBJ2-3; D not resolved. The CDR3 region has the DNA TGCGCCAGCAGCTTGGCGGCAGCAGATACGCAGTATTTT. It specifies CASSLAAADTQYF.